The 29 T cell receptor beta chains reported below all come from one sample, sequenced in a study of beta chain features in type 1 diabetes (dated 2018 in TCRdb). Libraries were built with the immunoSEQ multiplex PCR assay. All of the isolated RNA was reverse transcribed with the High Capacity cDNA Reverse Transcription Kit, so expressed TCRB transcripts were sequenced. In its TCRdb copy, this immuneACCESS table keeps in-frame sequences only and misses some clones. Where compared with another copy, unresolved V genes explain less than half of these, and the others have no known cause. The sample data list roughly 250,000 clones, and 68% of these were observed just once. The ten largest clones take up almost 0.055% of the sample. The specimen was naive CD4+ T cells from blood. Per the publication, the cell subset or site label means: true naive CD4+ T cells. These receptors came from a man younger than 40 in good health.

The rearrangement uses TRBV4-3 and TRBJ2-5; 10 bases match TRBD2. V was clipped by 0 bases and J by 3 bases; unmatched bases: 1. The V gene's germline CDR1 is LGHNA and CDR2 YSLEER. The CDR3 runs 15 residues. Here the CDR3 DNA reads TGCGCCAGCAGCCAAGAGGGGACTAGCGAAGAGACCCAGTACTTC. Translation: CASSQEGTSEETQYF.

This clone was seen a single time. V gene TRBV7-2 combines with J gene TRBJ2-7, with 8 bases lining up with TRBD2. There are 15 residues in the CDR3. Trimming took 0 bases from V and 2 from J; bases not matched to a gene: 3. In germline, CDR1 is SGHTA, CDR2 FQGNSA. CDR3 sequence: CASSLAGLGAYEQYF. In nucleotides, the CDR3 is TGTGCCAGCAGCTTAGCGGGACTAGGAGCCTACGAGCAGTACTTC.

V usage is TRBV9 and J usage is TRBJ2-3; 9 positions agree with TRBD2. V was clipped by 3 bases and J by 1 base; unmatched bases: 3. The germline V gene encodes CDR1 SGDLS and CDR2 YYNGEE. There are 15 residues in the CDR3. Here the CDR3 DNA reads TGTGCCAGCAGCGATCGGACTAGCGGCACAGATACGCAGTATTTT. Amino acid sequence: CASSDRTSGTDTQYF.

The chain combines TRBV29-1 with TRBJ2-5; TRBD2 matches at 9 bases. This CDR3 region has 14 residues. The germline CDR1 and CDR2 sequences are SQVTM and ANQGSEA. With V trimmed by 7 bases and J by 2 bases, 8 bases remained unmatched. CDR3 sequence: CSAAGGGGQETQYF. The CDR3, as DNA: TGCAGCGCCGCCGGCGGGGGGGGGCAAGAGACCCAGTACTTC.

This chain uses TRBV7-8 with TRBJ1-2; weak D call: TRBD1 (6 bases). Germline V gene lookup returns CDR1 SGHVS and CDR2 FQNEAQ. Deletions cut 8 bases from V and 11 bases from J, with 15 bases between. The CDR3 sequence is 11 residues long. This CDR3 reads CASSEGGGYTF. The CDR3 DNA follows: TGTGCCAGCTCTGAAGGAGGGGGTTACACCTTC.

In this sample, this clone turned up once. The chain recombines TRBV18 with TRBJ2-3; D may be TRBD2 (5 bases). The CDR3 length is 14 residues. Trimming took 6 bases from V and 0 from J, leaving 10 bases between them. The germline CDR1 and CDR2 sequences are KGHSH and LQKENI. Here the CDR3 DNA reads TGTGCCAGCTCGCCCACTAGTAGCACAGATACGCAGTATTTT. The encoded protein is CASSPTSSTDTQYF.

The chain is built from TRBV7-2 and TRBJ2-7; no clear D. The CDR3 contains 13 residues. Germline CDR1 and CDR2: SGHTA and FQGNSA. Trimming pared 1 base from V and 2 bases from J, leaving 6 bases between. The CDR3 DNA reads as TGTGCCAGCAGCTTAGAGAAAGCCTACGAGCAGTACTTC. It specifies CASSLEKAYEQYF.

This chain uses TRBV5-1 with TRBJ2-3; D unclear. With 4 bases removed from V and 5 bases from J, the gap between germline ends came to 8 bases. Germline V lookup: CDR1 SGHRS, CDR2 YFSETQ. The CDR3 is made up of 12 amino acids. CDR3 in amino acids: CASSETGDTQYF. DNA of the CDR3: TGCGCCAGCAGCGAGACGGGAGATACGCAGTATTTT.

The chain is built from TRBV9 and TRBJ2-2, with D possibly TRBD1 on 5 matching bases. V lost 1 base and J 4 bases, leaving 11 bases between the germline ends. The germline gives CDR1 SGDLS, CDR2 YYNGEE. This CDR3 spans 15 amino acids. CDR3 residues: CASSVNQGATGELFF. The CDR3 bases are TGTGCCAGCAGCGTAAACCAGGGCGCCACCGGGGAGCTGTTTTTT.

The chain joins TRBV25-1 to TRBJ2-3, with 7 nucleotides matching TRBD2. This CDR3 has 14 amino acids. Germline CDR1 reads MGHDK; CDR2 reads SYGVNS. V lost 2 bases, J lost 4 bases, and 3 bases stayed unmatched. In DNA form, the CDR3 reads TGTGCCAGCAGTGAACGGGAGGCGCCAGATACGCAGTATTTT. This sequence encodes CASSEREAPDTQYF.

V is TRBV7-9 and J is TRBJ2-3; 8 bases are shared with TRBD1. V lost 4 bases and J lost 3; bases outside the gene matches: 9. Germline CDR1 is SEHNR and CDR2 is FQNEAQ (reference sequence). The CDR3 is 16 amino acids. The CDR3 is CASSSGQGERTDTQYF. The CDR3 DNA reads as TGTGCCAGCAGCTCAGGACAGGGTGAAAGAACAGATACGCAGTATTTT.

V is TRBV5-1 and J is TRBJ1-2; D is undetermined. The V gene lost 3 bases and the J gene lost 7 bases, with 13 bases spanning the gap. The CDR3 is 13 amino acids. Germline values: CDR1 SGHRS, CDR2 YFSETQ. The CDR3 region has the DNA TGCGCCAGCAGCTCGGATCCGCTGCGTGGCTACACCTTC. Protein sequence: CASSSDPLRGYTF.

The chain has TRBV7-9 and TRBJ2-1, with 13 nucleotides matching TRBD2. CDR1 SEHNR and CDR2 FQNEAQ come from the germline V gene (reference sequence). The CDR3 length is 19 residues. V shed 5 bases and J 2 bases; nucleotides not matched to a gene: 12. The CDR3 is CASSPLTSGRAWAYNEQFF. For the CDR3, the DNA is TGTGCCAGCAGCCCCCTCACTAGCGGGAGGGCCTGGGCCTACAATGAGCAGTTCTTC.

The chain joins TRBV11-2 to TRBJ2-1; 8 bases are a match to TRBD2. The CDR3 is made up of 15 amino acids. The ends lost 1 base at V and 2 bases at J; junction bases unmatched: 1. Germline V gene data show CDR1 as SGHAT and CDR2 as FQNNGV. The DNA of the CDR3 is TGTGCCAGCAGCTTAGTAGCGGGGCCCTACAATGAGCAGTTCTTC. Protein: CASSLVAGPYNEQFF.

The chain couples TRBV30 to TRBJ1-1; D possibly corresponds to TRBD1 (6 bases). The CDR3 has 15 amino acids. Trimming cost V 4 bases and J 1 base, with 16 bases left between them. CDR1 is GTSNPN, CDR2 SVGIG, per germline (reference sequence). CDR3 residues: CAWKAGAWENTEAFF. The CDR3 nucleotides are TGTGCCTGGAAGGCGGGGGCCTGGGAGAACACTGAAGCTTTCTTT.

The genes are TRBV30 and TRBJ2-7; the D gene is possibly TRBD2 (6 bases). The germline V gene encodes CDR1 GTSNPN and CDR2 SVGIG (reference sequence). The CDR3 runs 13 residues. V lost 0 bases, J lost 3 bases, and 9 bases lay in between. This CDR3 is CAWSVLGGYEQYF. The CDR3, as DNA: TGTGCCTGGAGTGTACTGGGAGGCTACGAGCAGTACTTC.

This clone was counted once. This chain joins TRBV29-1 and TRBJ2-5; D not certain. The end of the DNA is better explained by TRBJ2-7, so the J call may be wrong. Germline V CDR1 and CDR2: SQVTM, ANQGSEA. The CDR3 is 13 residues long. CDR3 sequence reads: CSVEGHGRDEQYF. The CDR3, as DNA: TGCAGCGTTGAAGGGCACGGTAGGGACGAGCAGTACTTC.

The chain combines TRBV4-1 with TRBJ1-6; no reliable D call. The CDR3 length is 12 residues. CDR1 is MGHRA and CDR2 is YSYEKL in the germline V gene. Deletions cut 1 base from V and 11 bases from J, with 6 bases between. CDR3 protein: CASSQARPPLHF. Here the CDR3 DNA reads TGCGCCAGCAGCCAAGCCAGGCCACCCCTCCACTTT.

The V gene is TRBV29-1, the J gene TRBJ2-3, with 9 bases identical to TRBD2. The J segment lost 5 bases and the V segment lost 4 bases, leaving 4 bases of the junction unmatched. The germline CDR1 and CDR2 sequences are SQVTM and ANQGSEA. This CDR3 spans 13 amino acids. The CDR3 protein is CSVASGILDTQYF. As DNA, the CDR3 is TGCAGCGTTGCTAGCGGGATTTTAGATACGCAGTATTTT.

This clone was detected only once. The chain uses TRBV19 and TRBJ1-2, with D unclear. The V gene's germline CDR1 is LNHDA and CDR2 SQIVND (reference sequence). The CDR3 contains 11 residues. Trimming took 1 base from V and 8 from J, leaving 5 bases between them. The CDR3 here is CASSIGSGYTF. CDR3 in DNA: TGTGCCAGTAGTATAGGTTCCGGCTACACCTTC.

Concerning this clone: The identical CDR3 is also encoded by other nucleotide sequences in the sample. The gene calls are TRBV2 and TRBJ2-5; D might be TRBD1 (7 bases). CDR1 is SNHLY and CDR2 is FYNNEI in the germline V gene. V gave up 7 bases and J gave up 1 base, with 10 bases separating them. This CDR3 is 13 amino acids long. The CDR3 bases are TGTGCCAGCACGCGGGACAGCCAAGAGACCCAGTACTTC. It specifies CASTRDSQETQYF. Full variable domain (outside the CDR3, taken from reference TRBV2 and TRBJ2-5): EPEVTQTPSHQVTQMGQEVILRCVPISNHLYFYWYRQILGQKVEFLVSFYNNEISEKSEIFDDQFSVERPDGSNFTLKIRSTKLEDSAMYFCASTRDSQETQYFGPGTRLLVL.

The chain couples TRBV30 to TRBJ2-7, with TRBD2 identical over 11 bases. With V trimmed by 5 bases and J by 5 bases, 5 bases remained unmatched. This CDR3 region has 13 residues. Looked up from germline, CDR1 is GTSNPN and CDR2 is SVGIG (reference sequence). CDR3 amino acids: CAWSGLAADEQYF. CDR3 coding DNA: TGTGCCTGGTCGGGACTAGCGGCGGACGAGCAGTACTTC.

This clone was observed a handful of times. V usage is TRBV7-9 and J usage is TRBJ2-1; possibly TRBD1 for D (6 bases). Looked up from germline, CDR1 is SEHNR and CDR2 is FQNEAQ (reference sequence). The CDR3 contains 14 residues. V was cut by 4 bases and J by 9 bases, with 16 bases left in between. CDR3 protein: CASSSLKQGGEQFF. As DNA, the CDR3 is TGTGCCAGCAGCTCCCTTAAACAGGGCGGTGAGCAGTTCTTC.

Here the CDR3 reads CASSSSSGPRYF. CDR3 DNA: TGTGCCAGCAGTTCGTCATCGGGACCCCGGTACTTC. The V call is TRBV6-5, the J call TRBJ2-4, with D perhaps matching TRBD1 or TRBD2 (5 bases each). The CDR3 spans 12 residues. Germline V gene data show CDR1 as MNHEY and CDR2 as SVGAGI. V was shortened by 4 bases and J by 15 bases, with 16 bases between the two germline ends.

The chain recombines TRBV15 with TRBJ1-5, with TRBD1 as a possible D gene (5 bases). V was clipped by 0 bases and J by 3 bases, with 12 bases between them. Germline-derived CDR1 and CDR2 are LNHNV and YYDKDF (reference sequence). The CDR3 sequence is 16 residues long. In nucleotides, the CDR3 is TGTGCCACCAGCAGAGACTGGCCAGGGACCAATCAGCCCCAGCATTTT. Protein sequence: CATSRDWPGTNQPQHF.

The CDR3 nucleotides read TGTGCCAGCAGCGTGGACAGGAGCTCCTACGAGCAGTACTTC. It codes for CASSVDRSSYEQYF. The chain is built from TRBV7-2 and TRBJ2-7; 7 nucleotides agree with TRBD1. This CDR3 has 14 amino acids. Trimming removed 5 bases from V and 0 bases from J; junction bases left unmatched: 4. Germline V lookup: CDR1 SGHTA, CDR2 FQGNSA.

J is TRBJ2-2 and V is TRBV5-4; D not resolved. Germline V lookup: CDR1 SGHNT, CDR2 YYREEE (reference sequence). This CDR3 spans 15 amino acids. The V end was cut by 0 bases, the J end by 0 bases, with 6 bases between. The CDR3 protein is CASSLALANTGELFF. In DNA, the CDR3 is TGTGCCAGCAGCTTGGCCCTAGCGAACACCGGGGAGCTGTTTTTT.

A few counts support this clone. The chain recombines TRBV7-9 with TRBJ1-5; D might be TRBD1 (6 bases). Deletions cut 2 bases from V and 10 bases from J, with 12 bases between. The CDR3 covers 13 residues. CDR1 is SEHNR and CDR2 is FQNEAQ in the germline V gene (reference sequence). The CDR3 is CASSLSLGTPQHF. Here the CDR3 DNA reads TGTGCCAGCAGCTTAAGTCTGGGGACACCCCAGCATTTT.

The chain couples TRBV5-6 to TRBJ2-6; D gene ambiguous. The CDR3 totals 14 residues. V gave up 2 bases and J gave up 1 base, with 4 bases separating them. Per the germline V gene, CDR1 is SGHDT and CDR2 is YYEEEE. This chain's CDR3 is CASSFTSGANVLTF. CDR3 DNA sequence: TGTGCCAGCAGCTTTACATCTGGGGCCAACGTCCTGACTTTC.